This T cell receptor (beta chain) was recorded in a study of T cells in women clearing cervical HPV infection. Study in general: Cases: HPV16-related CIN3 or worse on histology, a couple of invasive cancers. Controls were women whose single incident HPV16 infection cleared within 12 months without precancer or cancer. General study points: CIN3+ cases had significantly higher TCR richness than controls; evenness did not differ.

Notes on this clone: Antigen: not known. The read comes to an end 3 residues before the CDR3 does, leaving the germline J gene to fill in the end.

This CDR3 spans 15 amino acids. Looked up from germline, CDR1 is MNHEY and CDR2 is SVGEGT. The V gene lost 6 bases and the J gene lost 0 bases, with 12 bases spanning the gap. Sequencing was performed with immunoSEQ multiplex PCR; in TCRdb, only in-frame clones are kept and a portion is missing. The specimen's table records 36,000 or so clones. The sequence was collected from a woman aged 18 to 75 with a cervical HPV16 infection that either progressed to CIN3+ or cleared (not recorded which). Sequencing was performed on blood buffy coat. V usage is TRBV6-2 or TRBV6-3 and J usage is TRBJ2-1, with D perhaps TRBD2 (5 bases). Incomplete CDR3 DNA: TGTGCCAGCAGGGAAGGACTGCCCTCCTACAATGAG. This sequence encodes CASREGLPSYNE. In full, the CDR3 reads CASREGLPSYNEQFF.